This T cell receptor beta chain was recorded in a study of blood T cell repertoires in COVID-19. Study in general: There were acute and convalescent COVID-19 samples, and they came from the United States, Italy and Spain. Sources were T cells, B-cell-depleted T cells, or PBMCs; the material itself was cDNA or gDNA.

Under the authors' procedure: Estimation of nucleated cell counts relied on the amplification of reference gene primers. Clones were sequenced by immunoSEQ multiplex PCR, and TCRdb holds only the in-frame ones, with some missing. V and J calls and clone size are as listed in that table; D and trimming were resolved from the DNA. This sample has about 310,000 clones, with roughly 90% found just once. This study enrolled people aged about 18 to 90 from around 26 US geographic areas. Trimming pared 5 bases from V and 4 bases from J, leaving 14 bases between. The germline V gene encodes CDR1 LNHDA and CDR2 SQIVND (reference sequence). The CDR3 runs to 14 residues.

This rearrangement joins TRBV19 to TRBJ1-2, with D hard to call. The TCR comes from a woman in her late teens or twenties with acute COVID-19. Sequencing input: PBMCs or T cells enriched from blood (not recorded which). Written as DNA, the CDR3 is TGTGCCAGTAGTGGGTGGGCAGTGAGCTATGGCTACACCTTC. Its translation: CASSGWAVSYGYTF.